This record looks at one T cell receptor beta chain sequence and its context. J lost 5 bases, V lost 1 base, and 4 bases had no gene match. The V gene's germline CDR1 is SGHRS and CDR2 YFSETQ. The CDR3 has 15 amino acids. Method: immunoSEQ multiplex PCR; TCRdb's copy keeps in-frame clones and lacks some. The sample yields 55,000 to 90,000 clones, more than 75% seen once. The sample originates from a study of blood T cell repertoires in COVID-19. This chain connects TRBV5-1 to TRBJ2-1, with TRBD2 matching 9 bases. The TCR comes from a human donor in a cohort sampled during active COVID-19. Source material: peripheral blood. The CDR3 DNA follows: TGCGCCAGCAGCTTGCTGGCTAGCGGGGACAATGAGCAGTTCTTC. This encodes CASSLLASGDNEQFF. The full variable domain, rest sourced from reference TRBV5-1 and TRBJ2-1, is KAGVTQTPRYLIKTRGQQVTLSCSPISGHRSVSWYQQTPGQGLQFLFEYFSETQRNKGNFPGRFSGRQFSNSRSEMNVSTLELGDSALYLCASSLLASGDNEQFFGPGTRLTVL.